The 12 T cell receptor beta chains reported below all come from one sample, sequenced in a study of long-term antiretroviral therapy in people with HIV (dated by TCRdb to the early 2020s). Sequencing of the TRB variable region was done with the immunoSEQ hsTCRB v3.0 assay at survey level resolution. What TCRdb holds here is the immuneACCESS table cut down to in-frame rearrangements. Part of the clones is not present; checked against another copy, under half of the missing clones reflect an unresolved V gene, and the others are unexplained. The sample includes about 33,000 clones, with roughly 80% observed a single time. Just over 7% of the sample rests with the top ten. Source: unsorted PBMCs, taken 2 years after starting antiretroviral therapy. The receptors derive from a woman in her fifties or sixties with HIV.

The rearrangement joins TRBV15 to TRBJ2-5; TRBD2 agrees at 7 bases. V trimming: 4 bases; J trimming: 0 bases; junction bases outside the gene matches: 5. Germline loops: CDR1 LNHNV, CDR2 YYDKDF (reference sequence). This CDR3 spans 15 amino acids. The CDR3, as DNA: TGTGCCACCAGCACGGGGGGACGGTACCAAGAGACCCAGTACTTC. Encoded protein: CATSTGGRYQETQYF. The variable domain in full, completed from reference TRBV15 and TRBJ2-5, reads DAMVIQNPRYQVTQFGKPVTLSCSQTLNHNVMYWYQQKSSQAPKLLFHYYDKDFNNEADTPDNFQSRRPNTSFCFLDIRSPGLGDTAMYLCATSTGGRYQETQYFGPGTRLLVL.

The chain uses TRBV5-1 and TRBJ2-5; D call uncertain. CDR1 is SGHRS, CDR2 YFSETQ, per germline. Trimming left V 4 bases short and J 3 bases short, with 13 bases between. The CDR3 length is 14 residues. The CDR3 sequence: CASSPVWVEETQYF. CDR3 in DNA: TGCGCCAGCAGCCCCGTCTGGGTAGAAGAGACCCAGTACTTC.

The V call is TRBV28, the J call TRBJ1-3, with a tentative D call TRBD1 (5 bases). CDR1 and CDR2 from the germline V gene are MDHEN and SYDVKM. Trimming cost V 6 bases and J 1 base, with 13 bases left between them. CDR3 size: 15 residues. The CDR3 here is CASRPMGGSGNTIYF. The CDR3 region has the DNA TGTGCCAGCAGACCCATGGGGGGGTCTGGAAACACCATATATTTT.

This chain links TRBV7-9 with TRBJ2-1; D is unresolved. V was cut by 5 bases and J by 2 bases, with 10 bases left in between. Germline CDR1 SEHNR, CDR2 FQNEAQ (reference sequence). CDR3 size: 14 residues. DNA of the CDR3: TGTGCCAGCAGCAGACAAGACACCTACAATGAGCAGTTCTTC. It encodes CASSRQDTYNEQFF.

The chain is built from TRBV29-1 and TRBJ2-4; 8 bases map to TRBD1. The V and J ends lost 2 bases and 1 base, in that order; junction bases with no gene match: 10. CDR1 is SQVTM and CDR2 is ANQGSEA in the germline V gene. The CDR3 covers 17 residues. This chain's CDR3 is CSVELPGGESAKNIQYF. The CDR3 nucleotides read TGCAGCGTTGAATTACCAGGGGGCGAAAGTGCCAAAAACATTCAGTACTTC.

The chain links TRBV6-6 to TRBJ2-5, with a possible D match to TRBD2 (6 bases). The germline V gene has CDR1 MNHNY and CDR2 SVGAGI (reference sequence). This CDR3 contains 16 residues. V shed 2 bases and J shed 2 bases, with 15 bases lying between them. The CDR3 reads CASSYRRGGQQETQYF. The CDR3 DNA reads TGTGCCAGCAGTTACCGGCGGGGAGGCCAACAAGAGACCCAGTACTTC.

The chain employs TRBV23-1 and TRBJ2-7, with TRBD1 as a possible D gene (5 bases). TRBV23-1 is classed as an ORF, of uncertain function. V gave up 9 bases and J gave up 2 bases, with 23 bases separating them. The CDR3 is made up of 16 amino acids. CDR3 residues: CASCLGGFADTYEQYF. Written as DNA, the CDR3 is TGCGCCAGTTGTTTAGGCGGTTTCGCGGACACCTACGAGCAGTACTTC.

As concerns this clone: One junction end does not reproduce the germline sequence, and a read error may be involved. CDR3: CASSYSPGAGYGYTF. As DNA, the CDR3 is TGTGCCAGCAGTTACTCCCCGGGGGCAGGCTATGGCTACACCTTC. The rearrangement joins TRBV10-2 to TRBJ1-2; D may be TRBD1 (6 bases). This CDR3 has 15 amino acids. Germline V gives CDR1 WSHSY, CDR2 SAAADI.

J is TRBJ2-5 and V is TRBV6-5; 11 positions match TRBD2. Trimming cost V 8 bases and J 1 base; bases outside gene matches: 3. Germline values: CDR1 MNHEY, CDR2 SVGAGI. The length of the CDR3 is 14 residues. As DNA, the CDR3 is TGTGCCAGCTCACTAGCGGGGGTCCAAGAGACCCAGTACTTC. Translation gives CASSLAGVQETQYF.

The chain has TRBV27 and TRBJ1-4, with D possibly matching TRBD1 (5 bases). Germline CDR1 and CDR2: MNHEY and SMNVEV (reference sequence). This CDR3 spans 14 amino acids. Trimming removed 1 base from V and 8 bases from J, with 11 bases in between. The CDR3 coding sequence is TGTGCCAGCAGTTTATTGCAGGGAGGCGAAAAACTGTTTTTT. Protein product: CASSLLQGGEKLFF.

The rearrangement links TRBV2 to TRBJ1-2, with 9 bases that match TRBD1. CDR1 and CDR2 from the germline V gene are SNHLY and FYNNEI. J was trimmed by 2 bases and V by 5 bases; bases with no gene match: 6. CDR3 length: 15 residues. As DNA, the CDR3 is TGTGCCAGCAGTCCAAACAGGGGGCAGAACTATGGCTACACCTTC. Translation gives CASSPNRGQNYGYTF.

This rearrangement joins TRBV6-5 to TRBJ2-7; 8 bases align to TRBD2. This CDR3 is 14 amino acids long. From germline, CDR1 is MNHEY and CDR2 SVGAGI. The V and J ends lost 6 bases and 4 bases, in that order; junction bases with no gene match: 8. In nucleotides, the CDR3 is TGTGCCAGCAGCCGAGGCGGGGGGCCATACGAGCAGTACGTC. This gives the protein CASSRGGGPYEQYV.